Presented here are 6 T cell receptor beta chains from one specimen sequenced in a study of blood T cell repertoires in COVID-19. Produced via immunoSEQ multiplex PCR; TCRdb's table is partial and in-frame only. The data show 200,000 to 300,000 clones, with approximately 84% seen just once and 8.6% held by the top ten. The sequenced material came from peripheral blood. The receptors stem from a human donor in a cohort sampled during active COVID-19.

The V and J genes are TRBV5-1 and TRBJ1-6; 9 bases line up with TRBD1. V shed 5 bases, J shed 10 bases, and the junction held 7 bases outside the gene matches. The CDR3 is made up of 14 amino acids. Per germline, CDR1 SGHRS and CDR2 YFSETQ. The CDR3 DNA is TGCGCCAGCAGTTTAGGACAGGGGAGGTCACCCCTCCACTTT. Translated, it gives CASSLGQGRSPLHF.

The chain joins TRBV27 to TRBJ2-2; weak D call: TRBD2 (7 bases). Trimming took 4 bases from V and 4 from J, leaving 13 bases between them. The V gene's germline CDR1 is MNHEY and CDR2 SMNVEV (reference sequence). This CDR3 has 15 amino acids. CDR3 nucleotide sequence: TGTGCCAGCAGTTATCAGGGGAGGGCCACCGGGGAGCTGTTTTTT. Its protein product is CASSYQGRATGELFF.

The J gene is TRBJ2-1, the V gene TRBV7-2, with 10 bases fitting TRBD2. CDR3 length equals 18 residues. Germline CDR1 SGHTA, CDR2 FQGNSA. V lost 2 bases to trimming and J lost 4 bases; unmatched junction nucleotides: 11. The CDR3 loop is CASSLKGLAGGIYNEQFF. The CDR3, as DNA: TGTGCCAGCAGCTTAAAGGGGTTAGCGGGGGGAATTTACAATGAGCAGTTCTTC.

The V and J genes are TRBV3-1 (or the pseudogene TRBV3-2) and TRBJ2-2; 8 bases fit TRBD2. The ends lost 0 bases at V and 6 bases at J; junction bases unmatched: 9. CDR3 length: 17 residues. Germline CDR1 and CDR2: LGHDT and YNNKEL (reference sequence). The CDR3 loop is CASSQEVDGGASGELFF. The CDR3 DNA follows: TGTGCCAGCAGCCAAGAGGTTGACGGGGGGGCCTCCGGGGAGCTGTTTTTT.

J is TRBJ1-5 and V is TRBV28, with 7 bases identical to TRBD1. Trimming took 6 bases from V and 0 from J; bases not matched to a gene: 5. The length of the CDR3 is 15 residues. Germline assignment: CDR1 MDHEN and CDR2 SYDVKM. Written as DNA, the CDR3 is TGTGCCAGCAGGATGACAGGGTATAGCAATCAGCCCCAGCATTTT. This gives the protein CASRMTGYSNQPQHF.

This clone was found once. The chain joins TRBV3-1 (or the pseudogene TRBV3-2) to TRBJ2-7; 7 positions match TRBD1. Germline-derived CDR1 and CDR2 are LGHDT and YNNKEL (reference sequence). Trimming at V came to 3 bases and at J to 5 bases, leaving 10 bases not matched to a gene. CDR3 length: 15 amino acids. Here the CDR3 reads CASSQGRGILHEQYF. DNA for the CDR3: TGTGCCAGCAGCCAGGGCAGGGGGATCCTGCACGAGCAGTACTTC.